This T cell receptor (beta chain) is from a study of OX40 agonist ivuxolimab in advanced cancers. The wider study: Administration of intravenous ivuxolimab to patients occurred every 2 weeks at 0.01 to 10 mg/kg. Study-wide findings and caveats: Expanded peripheral T cells had an undetermined antigen specificity. The mean number of expanded clones was higher in CD8+ T cells than in CD4+. Among the lowest peripheral clonal expansion occurred in 0.1-3.0 mg/kg partial responders.

Turning to this clone: Its antigen is unknown.

Assay: immunoSEQ multiplex PCR; the TCRdb copy retains only in-frame clones and omits some. The sample consists of 25,000 to 30,000 clones, about four fifths of them appearing once. The sequencing used CD4+ or CD8+ T cells sorted from blood, collected in a trial of the OX40 agonist ivuxolimab. The sequence was collected from an adult with an advanced solid tumor such as melanoma, head and neck, liver or kidney cancer.

As DNA, the CDR3 is TGTGCCAGCAGCTTCGACACCGGGGAGCTGTTTTTT. This translates into CASSFDTGELFF. The chain is built from TRBV9 and TRBJ2-2; D not resolved. Looked up from germline, CDR1 is SGDLS and CDR2 is YYNGEE. This CDR3 region has 12 residues. V dropped 4 bases and J dropped 3 bases, with 4 bases sitting between them.